The clone carrying this T cell receptor beta chain was counted between two and nine times. TCRdb reanalysed the 5' RACE reads using MiXCR and keeps one entry per CDR3 protein. Of around 40,000 distinct CDR3 sequences in the sample, 5% to 6.5% were seen once. This sample is part of a study of early T cells in non-severe SARS-CoV-2 infection. Study at large: Unsorted whole blood bulk RNA was sequenced, with unpaired chains.

This TCR came from an adult who was a healthcare worker with PCR-confirmed SARS-CoV-2 infection or an uninfected control (not recorded which). Sequenced: whole blood.

The CDR3 reads CASGGESYEQYF. The CDR3 DNA reads TGTGCCTCAGGGGGTGAATCCTACGAGCAGTACTTC. The V and J genes are TRBV10-3 and TRBJ2-7, with TRBD1 matching 7 bases. Germline V gene data show CDR1 as ENHRY and CDR2 as SYGVKD. The CDR3 has 12 amino acids. The V gene end was trimmed by 11 bases and the J gene end by 1 base; junction bases not matched to a gene: 5.